The rows below give T cell receptor beta chains drawn from one sample of a study of cytomegalovirus exposure and HLA in healthy donors. Sequenced by immunoSEQ multiplex PCR; TCRdb stores in-frame clones only, minus some. In the table there are roughly 99,000 clones, approximately 84% of which are singletons. Material for sequencing was PBMCs. These receptors originate from a man aged 30-40 years in good health and CMV-seronegative. Each CDR3 is given with its conserved first and last residue. Fields, in order: D gene, J gene, clone size, V gene, CDR3 DNA, CDR3 protein. The D gene is left open where the match is weak. Clone size is shown for a subset of rows, as once, few, many or a class of expanded clone.

TRBD1	TRBJ1-5	few	TRBV13	TGTGCCAGCAGCTCGGGACAGGGGGGACAGCCCCAGCATTTT	CASSSGQGGQPQHF
TRBD2	TRBJ2-7	NA	TRBV13	TGTGCCAGCAGCTCCAGAGAACCGGGGGGCGAGCAGTACTTC	CASSSREPGGEQYF
NA	TRBJ2-2	NA	TRBV7-9	TGTGCCAGCAGCTTGCTCTGGACAGACTTCCCCGGGGAGCTGTTTTTT	CASSLLWTDFPGELFF
TRBD1	TRBJ2-3	NA	TRBV4-1	TGCGCCAGCAGCCAAGAGACAGGGGCCACAGATACGCAGTATTTT	CASSQETGATDTQYF
NA	TRBJ1-2	NA	TRBV30	TGTGCCTGGAGTGGGATAGCAGACTATGGCTACACCTTC	CAWSGIADYGYTF
TRBD2	TRBJ2-3	NA	TRBV28	TGTGCCAGCCGGACTAGCGGGAGCACAGATACGCAGTATTTT	CASRTSGSTDTQYF
NA	TRBJ1-2	NA	TRBV28	TGTGCCAGCAGTGGACAGCGCAGTAACTATGGCTACACCTTC	CASSGQRSNYGYTF
NA	TRBJ1-5	NA	TRBV7-3	TGTGCCAGCAGCTTATCCGGTGGCAATCAGCCCCAGCATTTT	CASSLSGGNQPQHF
NA	TRBJ2-7	NA	TRBV6-4	TGTGCCAGCCAGTCTAATGGGCAGGGCCACAATTACGAGCAGTACTTC	CASQSNGQGHNYEQYF
NA	TRBJ2-1	NA	TRBV7-2	TGTGCCAGCTGCCCGGGGTTCAGCTCCTACAATGAGCAGTTCTTC	CASCPGFSSYNEQFF
NA	TRBJ2-2	NA	TRBV4-1	TGCGCCAGCAGCCACCTGGACAGGAACACCGGGGAGCTGTTTTTT	CASSHLDRNTGELFF
NA	TRBJ1-6	NA	TRBV18	TGTGCCAGCTCACCTCTCCCCCCGGCCCGGGGTAATTCACCCCTCCACTTT	CASSPLPPARGNSPLHF
NA	TRBJ1-1	NA	TRBV12-5	TGTGCTAGTGCCCTCGGTGAAGCTTTCTTT	CASALGEAFF
NA	TRBJ1-4	NA	TRBV11-2	TGTGCCAGCAGCGAAAAGGCCGGGGTTGAGGAAAAACTGTTTTTT	CASSEKAGVEEKLFF
NA	TRBJ2-3	few	TRBV5-1	TGCGCCAGCAGCATGGGCCACAACGGCGGGACAGATACGCAGTATTTT	CASSMGHNGGTDTQYF
NA	TRBJ2-1	NA	TRBV14	TGTGCCAGCAGCCAAGGCCACGGGACTTACAATGAGCAGTTCTTC	CASSQGHGTYNEQFF
NA	TRBJ2-5	few	TRBV19	TGTGCCAGTAGTAGTGGACACCGGGAGACCCAGTACTTC	CASSSGHRETQYF
NA	TRBJ1-2	NA	TRBV30	TGTGCCTGGAGTCCCCCCGGGGGTCCTGATGACTACACCTTC	CAWSPPGGPDDYTF
NA	TRBJ2-7	NA	TRBV28	TGTGCCAGCAGTCGACCCGGGACACAGGCCAACGAGCAGTACTTC	CASSRPGTQANEQYF
TRBD1	TRBJ1-5	NA	TRBV2	TGTGCCAGCAGCCGGACAGGGGGGTCTAATCAGCCCCAGCATTTT	CASSRTGGSNQPQHF
TRBD1	TRBJ1-1	NA	TRBV7-9	TGTGCCAGCAGCCTACGACAGGGGCGAAGCACTGAAGCTTTCTTT	CASSLRQGRSTEAFF
NA	TRBJ2-7	NA	TRBV7-9	TGTGCCAGCAGCATCAGCTCCTACGAGCAGTACTTC	CASSISSYEQYF
TRBD1	TRBJ1-1	NA	TRBV6-5	TGTGCCAGCAGTTACGGGACAGGGGGAGCTTTCTTT	CASSYGTGGAFF
NA	TRBJ1-1	few	TRBV4-1	TGCGCCAGCAGCCAGAGGTGGGGAGAGAACACTGAAGCTTTCTTT	CASSQRWGENTEAFF
TRBD1	TRBJ2-1	NA	TRBV7-3	TGTGCCAGCAGCCCGAGGACAGGGGGGTACAATGAGCAGTTCTTC	CASSPRTGGYNEQFF
NA	TRBJ1-5	NA	TRBV2	TGTGCCAGCAGTCCTAGACAGTCTAGCAATCAGCCCCAGCATTTT	CASSPRQSSNQPQHF
TRBD1	TRBJ1-1	NA	TRBV6-1	TGTGCCAGCAGTGACCTTCAGGGGGTCACTGAAGCTTTCTTT	CASSDLQGVTEAFF
NA	TRBJ1-2	NA	TRBV29-1	TGCAGCGTTGATCGGGTGGCCTATGGCTACACCTTC	CSVDRVAYGYTF
TRBD2	TRBJ2-5	NA	TRBV7-2	TGTGCCAGCAGCCGAACTAGCGGGGAAGGCGAGACCCAGTACTTC	CASSRTSGEGETQYF
TRBD1	TRBJ1-4	NA	TRBV27	TGTGCCAGCAGTACAGGGGCGCCAAATGAAAAACTGTTTTTT	CASSTGAPNEKLFF
TRBD2	TRBJ2-3	NA	TRBV7-9	TGTGCCAGCCCGCCCGGGAGGGTTGATGGAGATACGCAGTATTTT	CASPPGRVDGDTQYF
NA	TRBJ2-5	few	TRBV7-2	TGTGCCAGCAGCCTGTCCTTCCAAGAGACCCAGTACTTC	CASSLSFQETQYF
TRBD2	TRBJ2-3	once	TRBV5-1	TGCGCCAGCTTCAGACTAGCGAGCACAGATACGCAGTATTTT	CASFRLASTDTQYF
NA	TRBJ2-3	NA	TRBV11-2	TGTGCCAGCAGCCAACAGGGAGATACGCAGTATTTT	CASSQQGDTQYF
TRBD1	TRBJ2-5	NA	TRBV11-1	TGTGCCAGCAGCTTAGTGGGACAGGGTGGGACCCAGTACTTC	CASSLVGQGGTQYF
NA	TRBJ1-5	once	TRBV27	TGTGCCAGCAGTTTAGCAGGATATCAGCCCCAGCATTTT	CASSLAGYQPQHF
NA	TRBJ2-1	NA	TRBV30	TGTGCCTGGAGTGTTGAGTTGAACAATGAGCAGTTCTTC	CAWSVELNNEQFF
TRBD2	TRBJ2-2	NA	TRBV4-1	TGCGCCAGCAGCTCCACGCTAGCGGGGGGGAACACCGGGGAGCTGTTTTTT	CASSSTLAGGNTGELFF
NA	TRBJ2-1	few	TRBV6-4	TGTGCCAGCAGTGACGGGAGACAGGACCACAATGAGCAGTTCTTC	CASSDGRQDHNEQFF